The sequence of this TCR beta chain was determined in a study of blood T cell repertoires in COVID-19. Study-level background: In each case, the material was cDNA or gDNA derived from T cells, B-cell-depleted T cells, or PBMCs.

CDR1 is LGHDT, CDR2 YNNKEL, per germline (reference sequence). The CDR3 runs 14 residues. Trimming cost V 6 bases and J 4 bases, with 10 bases left between them. Authors' data handling: Reference gene primers were amplified, and this amplification served to estimate nucleated cell counts. Data came from immunoSEQ multiplex PCR; TCRdb stores just in-frame clones and leaves some out. V and J calls and clone size are as listed in that table; D and trimming were resolved from the DNA. The table includes about 110,000 clones, roughly 84% detected once. The sequenced sample was peripheral blood. The receptor's source is a woman aged 70-85 years with acute or convalescent COVID-19. The chain has TRBV3-1 (or the pseudogene TRBV3-2) and TRBJ1-6; tentative D call: TRBD1 (6 bases). The CDR3 loop reads CASSPGQYNSPLHF. The CDR3 DNA reads TGTGCCAGCAGTCCCGGACAGTATAATTCACCCCTCCACTTT.